These 7 T cell receptor beta chains originate from one sample sequenced in a study of blood T cell repertoires in COVID-19. TCRdb's copy holds only in-frame clones and misses some; the assay was immunoSEQ multiplex PCR. Of over 90,000 clones listed, more than 75% are singletons. Sequencing was performed on peripheral blood. The source of these receptors is a human donor in a cohort sampled during active COVID-19.

The gene calls are TRBV3-1 (or the pseudogene TRBV3-2) and TRBJ2-1; a weak D match, TRBD2 (7 bases). Germline CDR1 and CDR2: LGHDT and YNNKEL (reference sequence). V lost 1 base, J lost 5 bases, and 21 bases lay in between. The length of the CDR3 is 18 residues. The CDR3 protein is CASSQGLGGPFGHNEQFF. Here the CDR3 DNA reads TGTGCCAGCAGCCAAGGCTTGGGGGGGCCCTTCGGCCACAATGAGCAGTTCTTC.

The rearrangement links TRBV19 to TRBJ1-1; tentative D call: TRBD1 (6 bases). Per the germline V gene, CDR1 is LNHDA and CDR2 is SQIVND (reference sequence). The CDR3 runs 16 residues. Trimming took 7 bases from V and 3 from J, leaving 21 bases between them. The CDR3 DNA sequence: TGTGCCAGTACTGGAACAGGGCTAATTCGGGACACTGAAGCTTTCTTT. This codes for CASTGTGLIRDTEAFF.

The chain is built from TRBV25-1 and TRBJ1-6; no definite D call. V was pared by 1 base and J by 7 bases, with 20 bases between. The germline V gene has CDR1 MGHDK and CDR2 SYGVNS. There are 18 residues in the CDR3. CDR3 protein: CASSEFSAGFSGNSPLHF. The CDR3 DNA reads TGTGCCAGCAGTGAATTTAGTGCGGGATTTAGCGGGAATTCACCCCTCCACTTT.

V and J are TRBV20-1 and TRBJ2-1; 8 nucleotides agree with TRBD2. Looked up from germline, CDR1 is DFQATT and CDR2 is SNEGSKA (reference sequence). V gave up 3 bases and J gave up 6 bases; unmatched junction bases: 13. This CDR3 is 16 amino acids long. DNA of the CDR3: TGCAGTGCTAGTGAGGATTCGGGGGGGCCCTCCAATGAGCAGTTCTTC. Translating gives CSASEDSGGPSNEQFF.

This chain links TRBV5-1 with TRBJ1-6; D is perhaps TRBD1 (5 bases). Trimming shortened V by 4 bases and J by 8 bases, and 16 bases separated the two germline ends. Germline assignment: CDR1 SGHRS and CDR2 YFSETQ. The CDR3 spans 15 residues. CDR3 protein: CASSLSDNDDSPLHF. The CDR3 DNA reads TGCGCCAGCAGCCTATCGGACAACGATGATTCACCCCTCCACTTT. Using reference TRBV5-1 and TRBJ1-6 for the parts outside the CDR3, the full variable domain is KAGVTQTPRYLIKTRGQQVTLSCSPISGHRSVSWYQQTPGQGLQFLFEYFSETQRNKGNFPGRFSGRQFSNSRSEMNVSTLELGDSALYLCASSLSDNDDSPLHFGNGTRLTVT.

As concerns this clone: The junction departs from the called germline gene at one end, perhaps through a read error. This chain joins TRBV7-9 and TRBJ2-7; 10 positions agree with TRBD1. This CDR3 has 11 residues. The V gene's germline CDR1 is SEHNR and CDR2 FQNEAQ (reference sequence). CDR3 region: CASSQGQGTHF. For the CDR3, the DNA is TGTGCCAGCAGCCAGGGACAGGGGACCCACTTC. The full variable domain, with the rest looked up from reference TRBV7-9 and TRBJ2-7, is DTGVSQNPRHKITKRGQNVTFRCDPISEHNRLYWYRQTLGQGPEFLTYFQNEAQLEKSRLLSDRFSAERPKGSFSTLEIQRTEQGDSAMYLCASSQGQGTHFGPGTRLTVT.

This clone was picked up one time. The chain couples TRBV4-2 to TRBJ2-6, with D unclear. This CDR3 has 19 residues. V shed 1 base and J shed 0 bases, with 16 bases lying between them. CDR1 and CDR2 from the germline V gene are LGHNA and YNFKEQ. CDR3: CASSQARLDRSSGANVLTF. Written as DNA, the CDR3 is TGTGCCAGCAGCCAAGCCCGATTGGATCGGAGCTCTGGGGCCAACGTCCTGACTTTC.